The sequence of this TCR beta chain was determined in a study of memory CD4+ T cells and cytomegalovirus serostatus. A few counts support this clone. V lost 8 bases, J lost 9 bases, and 11 bases lay in between. Germline assignment: CDR1 SNHLY and CDR2 FYNNEI. This CDR3 region has 11 residues. The data were produced by immunoSEQ multiplex PCR, yet TCRdb's version contains in-frame clones alone and is incomplete. The table has about 40,000 clones, 65% to 85% seen once. Single viable CD3+CD4+CD8-CD45RO+ cells were sorted as the memory CD4+ T cells. This clonotype was sampled from an adult in good health and CMV-seronegative. The genes are TRBV2 and TRBJ1-5; D unclear. What was sequenced was memory CD4+ T cells from blood. The CDR3 bases are TGTGCCAGCGGTCGGGGAGGGCCCCAGCATTTT. It translates to CASGRGGPQHF.